This entry lists 13 T cell receptor beta chains sequenced from one sample in a study of T-cell reconstitution after alpha-beta-depleted transplantation in children. Preparing the TCRbeta library involved the use of unique molecular identifiers. A single record per CDR3 protein comes from TCRdb applying MiXCR to the PCR reads. The sample shows hundreds of thousands of distinct CDR3 sequences, roughly a tenth of them seen only once. Sequences were derived from PBMCs from the stem cell graft donor, sampled from the stem cell graft. The receptors were sampled from a human donor who donated a stem cell graft to a child with acute myeloid leukemia.

This clonotype was observed a handful of times. The rearrangement joins TRBV7-2 to TRBJ2-3, with a weak D call TRBD1 (6 bases). Germline V gives CDR1 SGHTA, CDR2 FQGNSA. This CDR3 comprises 11 residues. Trimming pared 5 bases from V and 8 bases from J, leaving 8 bases between. The CDR3 protein is CASSQGSTQYF. For the CDR3, the DNA is TGTGCCAGCAGCCAGGGGAGTACGCAGTATTTT.

This clonotype has just a few counts. The chain employs TRBV20-1 and TRBJ2-3; 7 nucleotides align to TRBD1. The V gene end was trimmed by 2 bases and the J gene end by 3 bases; junction bases not matched to a gene: 8. The CDR3 totals 15 residues. Germline CDR1 is DFQATT and CDR2 is SNEGSKA (reference sequence). The CDR3 region has the DNA TGCAGTGCTAGAATGACAGGGAAGGGGACAGATACGCAGTATTTT. Its translation is CSARMTGKGTDTQYF.

The chain has TRBV5-6 and TRBJ2-7; 12 nucleotides match TRBD2. There are 16 residues in the CDR3. From germline, CDR1 is SGHDT and CDR2 YYEEEE. After removal of 4 bases from V and 3 bases from J, the junction contained 8 bases not matched to a gene. The DNA of the CDR3 is TGTGCCAGCAGCCTTCCGACTAGCGGGAGTTTCTACGAGCAGTACTTC. It is translated as CASSLPTSGSFYEQYF.

The chain uses TRBV5-1 and TRBJ1-2; no clear D gene. The V end was cut by 9 bases, the J end by 8 bases, with 11 bases between. The CDR3 loop spans 10 amino acids. CDR1 is SGHRS and CDR2 is YFSETQ in the germline V gene. CDR3 sequence: CATLRRGYTF. The DNA for the CDR3 is TGCGCCACCCTACGAAGGGGCTACACCTTC.

The J gene is TRBJ2-3, the V gene TRBV7-2, with D possibly being TRBD2 (6 bases). The CDR3 loop spans 15 amino acids. The V gene's germline CDR1 is SGHTA and CDR2 FQGNSA. With 4 bases removed from V and 5 bases from J, the gap between germline ends came to 16 bases. In DNA form, the CDR3 reads TGTGCCAGCAGCTCCGGGACTGATACTCGAGATACGCAGTATTTT. It encodes CASSSGTDTRDTQYF.

Only a few counts were recorded for this clonotype. The rearrangement uses TRBV20-1 and TRBJ2-7; tentative D call: TRBD2 (6 bases). The CDR3 is made up of 15 amino acids. Trimming took 4 bases from V and 2 from J, leaving 18 bases between them. Per germline, CDR1 DFQATT and CDR2 SNEGSKA (reference sequence). CDR3: CSATPPTSLTYEQYF. As DNA, the CDR3 is TGCAGTGCTACTCCCCCCACTAGCCTCACCTACGAGCAGTACTTC.

This clonotype has ten or more counts. The chain joins TRBV29-1 to TRBJ2-7; 11 nucleotides line up with TRBD1. This CDR3 has 14 amino acids. The junction had 6 bases not matched to a gene; V was cut back by 3 bases and J by 5 bases. In germline, CDR1 is SQVTM, CDR2 ANQGSEA. The CDR3, as DNA: TGCAGCGTTGATAGCCGGACAGGGGGCGACGAGCAGTACTTC. This gives the protein CSVDSRTGGDEQYF.

This clonotype was picked up a small number of times. The chain couples TRBV7-9 to TRBJ2-1; D may be TRBD2 (6 bases). The CDR3 is 13 residues long. The germline V gene encodes CDR1 SEHNR and CDR2 FQNEAQ (reference sequence). V lost 3 bases and J 6 bases, leaving 9 bases between the germline ends. The CDR3 sequence is CASSFGGVNEQFF. The CDR3 DNA follows: TGTGCCAGCAGCTTTGGCGGGGTCAATGAGCAGTTCTTC.

The chain couples TRBV7-2 to TRBJ2-3, with 9 bases aligning to TRBD2. V lost 1 base, J lost 10 bases, and 9 bases stayed unmatched. Germline V gene data show CDR1 as SGHTA and CDR2 as FQGNSA. The CDR3 spans 15 residues. The CDR3 protein is CASSLGGAGGAAQYF. The CDR3 nucleotides read TGTGCCAGCAGCTTAGGGGGAGCGGGAGGTGCGGCGCAGTATTTT.

The J gene is TRBJ2-1, the V gene TRBV4-3; TRBD2 matches 7 bases. CDR1 LGHNA and CDR2 YSLEER come from the germline V gene. The V segment lost 0 bases and the J segment 1 base; nucleotides outside the gene matches: 3. This CDR3 spans 16 amino acids. The CDR3 DNA reads as TGCGCCAGCAGCCAAGATATGGGAGGGTCCTACAATGAGCAGTTCTTC. It yields the protein CASSQDMGGSYNEQFF.

This clonotype was observed a few times. The chain is built from TRBV29-1 and TRBJ2-5; TRBD1 matches at 7 bases. Germline V gene data show CDR1 as SQVTM and CDR2 as ANQGSEA. The CDR3 totals 11 residues. Trimming at V came to 5 bases and at J to 6 bases, leaving 3 bases not matched to a gene. The CDR3 DNA reads as TGCAGCGTTATAGGGGGCAAGACCCAGTACTTC. Residues: CSVIGGKTQYF. The whole variable domain, remainder taken from reference TRBV29-1 and TRBJ2-5, is SAVISQKPSRDICQRGTSLTIQCQVDSQVTMMFWYRQQPGQSLTLIATANQGSEATYESGFVIDKFPISRPNLTFSTLTVSNMSPEDSSIYLCSVIGGKTQYFGPGTRLLVL.

The genes are TRBV29-1 and TRBJ2-3; maybe TRBD1 (6 bases). The CDR3 extends over 19 amino acids. The V gene lost 1 base and the J gene lost 1 base, with 24 bases spanning the gap. Germline V lookup: CDR1 SQVTM, CDR2 ANQGSEA. This CDR3 reads CSVEVEQTHRARGTDTQYF. For the CDR3, the DNA is TGCAGCGTTGAAGTCGAACAAACACACAGGGCGAGGGGCACAGATACGCAGTATTTT.

The V call is TRBV7-9, the J call TRBJ2-1; perhaps D is TRBD1 or TRBD2 (6 bases each). Germline lookup yields CDR1 SEHNR and CDR2 FQNEAQ (reference sequence). This CDR3 has 17 amino acids. V was shortened by 2 bases and J by 3 bases, with 17 bases between the two germline ends. This chain's CDR3 is CASSLPRGQGIYNEQFF. The CDR3, as DNA: TGTGCCAGCAGCTTACCCCGGGGGCAGGGTATCTACAATGAGCAGTTCTTC. The variable domain in full, completed from reference TRBV7-9 and TRBJ2-1, reads DTGVSQNPRHKITKRGQNVTFRCDPISEHNRLYWYRQTLGQGPEFLTYFQNEAQLEKSRLLSDRFSAERPKGSFSTLEIQRTEQGDSAMYLCASSLPRGQGIYNEQFFGPGTRLTVL.